What follows are 10 T cell receptor beta chains derived from one specimen sequenced in a study of OX40 agonist ivuxolimab in advanced cancers. Repertoires were generated with immunoSEQ multiplex PCR, while TCRdb's copy carries only in-frame clones and drops some. The data show around 80,000 clones, with around four fifths seen just once and 2.5% to 3% held by the top ten. The specimen comprised CD4+ or CD8+ T cells sorted from blood, sampled in a trial of the OX40 agonist ivuxolimab. These receptors all stem from an adult with an advanced solid tumor such as melanoma, head and neck, liver or kidney cancer.

The gene calls are TRBV7-6 and TRBJ1-4, with D maybe TRBD1 (6 bases). Trimming shortened V by 5 bases and J by 4 bases, and 14 bases separated the two germline ends. The germline V gene has CDR1 SGHVS and CDR2 FNYEAQ. The CDR3 runs to 15 residues. The CDR3 here is CASSRQVSGNEKLFF. CDR3 in DNA: TGTGCCAGCAGCCGACAGGTCAGCGGTAATGAAAAACTGTTTTTT.

The chain combines TRBV27 with TRBJ1-3, with D perhaps TRBD1 (5 bases). CDR3 length equals 15 residues. Deletions cut 5 bases from V and 1 base from J, with 12 bases between. Per germline, CDR1 MNHEY and CDR2 SMNVEV (reference sequence). Written as DNA, the CDR3 is TGTGCCAGCAGTCGGGACCCCTATTCTGGAAACACCATATATTTT. Protein sequence: CASSRDPYSGNTIYF.

Written as DNA, the CDR3 is TGTGCCAGCAGCTCGACCCTGAACACTGAAGCTTTCTTT. Translation gives CASSSTLNTEAFF. This chain links TRBV9 with TRBJ1-1; D gene ambiguous. Trimming removed 4 bases at V and 0 bases at J, with 7 bases between. Germline V lookup: CDR1 SGDLS, CDR2 YYNGEE. The CDR3 sequence is 13 residues long.

This clone came up once. The rearrangement uses TRBV6-6 and TRBJ1-1; D is ambiguous. This CDR3 region has 14 residues. Looked up from germline, CDR1 is MNHNY and CDR2 is SVGAGI (reference sequence). Trimming took 0 bases from V and 1 from J, leaving 6 bases between them. CDR3 amino acids: CASSYSDANTEAFF. The CDR3 DNA reads TGTGCCAGCAGTTACTCAGACGCGAACACTGAAGCTTTCTTT.

J is TRBJ2-2 and V is TRBV19; tentative D call: TRBD2 (6 bases). This CDR3 spans 15 amino acids. V lost 6 bases, J lost 6 bases, and 17 bases lay in between. CDR1 is LNHDA, CDR2 SQIVND, per germline (reference sequence). The CDR3 bases are TGTGCCAGTAGGTCGGCGGGGTACGGGGCCGGGGAGCTGTTTTTT. It encodes CASRSAGYGAGELFF. The full variable domain, its missing parts supplied by reference TRBV19 and TRBJ2-2, is DGGITQSPKYLFRKEGQNVTLSCEQNLNHDAMYWYRQDPGQGLRLIYYSQIVNDFQKGDIAEGYSVSREKKESFPLTVTSAQKNPTAFYLCASRSAGYGAGELFFGEGSRLTVL.

Only one count was recorded for this clone. The rearrangement links TRBV18 to TRBJ2-3; a weak D match, TRBD1 (6 bases). Germline CDR1 reads KGHSH; CDR2 reads LQKENI. The CDR3 contains 14 residues. Trimming removed 0 bases at V and 4 bases at J, with 8 bases between. The CDR3 loop is CASSPPGQSDTQYF. CDR3 nucleotides: TGTGCCAGCTCACCACCAGGACAGTCAGATACGCAGTATTTT.

The chain is built from TRBV29-1 and TRBJ2-3, with 10 bases identical to TRBD1. V was clipped by 7 bases and J by 1 base; unmatched bases: 8. This CDR3 has 15 residues. The germline CDR1 and CDR2 sequences are SQVTM and ANQGSEA. CDR3 amino acids: CSATRQGARTDTQYF. CDR3 coding DNA: TGCAGCGCCACAAGACAGGGGGCGCGCACAGATACGCAGTATTTT.

The V and J genes are TRBV28 and TRBJ2-7; no definite D call. The V and J ends lost 5 bases and 1 base respectively, with 21 bases between them. Germline V gene data show CDR1 as MDHEN and CDR2 as SYDVKM. CDR3 length: 17 amino acids. CDR3 loop: CASSVSRPYMRSYEQYV. Written as DNA, the CDR3 is TGTGCCAGCAGTGTATCCCGACCTTATATGAGGTCCTACGAGCAGTACGTC.

This chain links TRBV7-8 with TRBJ1-5; D is uncertain. This CDR3 has 13 residues. The ends were cut back, 6 bases at V and 5 bases at J, with 11 bases in the middle. The V gene's germline CDR1 is SGHVS and CDR2 FQNEAQ. CDR3 nucleotide sequence: TGTGCCAGCAGGTTCGACGGGGATCAGCCCCAGCATTTT. Translating gives CASRFDGDQPQHF. Supplemented by reference TRBV7-8 and TRBJ1-5, the full variable domain reads GAGVSQSPRYKVAKRGQDVALRCDPISGHVSLFWYQQALGQGPEFLTYFQNEAQLDKSGLPSDRFFAERPEGSVSTLKIQRTQQEDSAVYLCASRFDGDQPQHFGDGTRLSIL.

The chain couples TRBV4-2 to TRBJ1-5; the D is unclear. This CDR3 spans 15 amino acids. From germline, CDR1 is LGHNA and CDR2 YNFKEQ. Trimming took 0 bases from V and 3 from J, leaving 9 bases between them. This CDR3 reads CASSQEGRTNQPQHF. Here the CDR3 DNA reads TGTGCCAGCAGCCAAGAAGGGAGAACCAATCAGCCCCAGCATTTT.